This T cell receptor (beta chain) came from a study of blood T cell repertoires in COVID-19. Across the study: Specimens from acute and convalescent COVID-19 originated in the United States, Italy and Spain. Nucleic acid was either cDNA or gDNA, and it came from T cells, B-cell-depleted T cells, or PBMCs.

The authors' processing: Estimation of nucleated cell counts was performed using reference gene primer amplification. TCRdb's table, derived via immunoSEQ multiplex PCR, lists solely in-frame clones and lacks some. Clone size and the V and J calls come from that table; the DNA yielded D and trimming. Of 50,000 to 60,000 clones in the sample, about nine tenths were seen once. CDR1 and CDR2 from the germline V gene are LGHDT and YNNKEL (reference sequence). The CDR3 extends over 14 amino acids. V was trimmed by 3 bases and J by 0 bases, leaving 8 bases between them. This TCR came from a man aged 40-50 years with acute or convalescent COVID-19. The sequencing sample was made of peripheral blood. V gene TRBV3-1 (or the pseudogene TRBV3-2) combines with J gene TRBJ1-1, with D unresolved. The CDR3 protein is CASSHPTLNTEAFF. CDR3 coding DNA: TGTGCCAGCAGCCACCCGACACTGAACACTGAAGCTTTCTTT.